This T cell receptor (beta chain) appears in the sequencing data of a study of shared T cell receptors in the human thymus. Repertoires were generated with immunoSEQ multiplex PCR, while TCRdb's copy carries only in-frame clones and drops some. The sample contains hundreds of thousands of clones, 88% of which appear only once. A further study also used this sample, focusing on human thymus T cells. From that second work: Thymus specimens were resections from corrective heart surgery. The related literature has documented a marked overlap of thymic repertoires among unrelated individuals.

The source of this sequence is a boy younger than two with a congenital heart defect. Sequencing input: thymocytes.

The CDR3 DNA sequence: TGTGCCAGCAGCGTAGATGGACAGGAGGACACTGAAGCTTTCTTT. Amino acids: CASSVDGQEDTEAFF. The chain is built from TRBV9 and TRBJ1-1; 7 positions agree with TRBD1. CDR3 length: 15 residues. Trimming cost V 0 bases and J 3 bases; bases outside gene matches: 5. Germline V lookup: CDR1 SGDLS, CDR2 YYNGEE.